This T cell receptor (beta chain) was recorded in a study of blood T cell repertoires in COVID-19. Looking at the study overall: Some COVID-19 samples were acute and others convalescent; all came from the United States, Italy and Spain. In each case, the material was cDNA or gDNA derived from T cells, B-cell-depleted T cells, or PBMCs.

Germline CDR1 reads MDHEN; CDR2 reads SYDVKM. The ends were cut back, 8 bases at V and 0 bases at J, with 8 bases in the middle. There are 13 residues in the CDR3. Profiling relied on immunoSEQ multiplex PCR, and the TCRdb table lists in-frame clones only, not all of them. The data contain 200,000 to 250,000 clones, roughly nine tenths of them singletons. Source material: PBMCs or T cells enriched from blood (not recorded which). The source of this sequence is a man aged 25-45 years who had recovered from COVID-19. The chain couples TRBV28 to TRBJ1-3; no definite D call. The CDR3 reads CASLRGSGNTIYF. CDR3 coding DNA: TGTGCCAGCCTACGCGGCTCTGGAAACACCATATATTTT.